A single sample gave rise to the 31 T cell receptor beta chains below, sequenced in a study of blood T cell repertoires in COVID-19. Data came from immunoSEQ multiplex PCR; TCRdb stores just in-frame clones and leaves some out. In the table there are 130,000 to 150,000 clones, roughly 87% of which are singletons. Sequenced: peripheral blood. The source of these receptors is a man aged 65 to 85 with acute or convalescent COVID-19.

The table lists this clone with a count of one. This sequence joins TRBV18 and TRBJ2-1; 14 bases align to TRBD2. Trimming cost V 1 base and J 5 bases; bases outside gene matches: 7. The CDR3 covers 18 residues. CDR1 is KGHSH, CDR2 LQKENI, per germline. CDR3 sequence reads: CASSPRGTSGGSDNEQFF. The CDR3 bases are TGTGCCAGCTCACCACGAGGGACTAGCGGGGGTTCGGACAATGAGCAGTTCTTC.

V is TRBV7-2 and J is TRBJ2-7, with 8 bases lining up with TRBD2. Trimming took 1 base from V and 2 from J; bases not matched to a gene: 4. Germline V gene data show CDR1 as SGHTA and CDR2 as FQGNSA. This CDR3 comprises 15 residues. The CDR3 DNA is TGTGCCAGCAGCTTAGAGGTACTAGCGGCCTACGAGCAGTACTTC. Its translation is CASSLEVLAAYEQYF. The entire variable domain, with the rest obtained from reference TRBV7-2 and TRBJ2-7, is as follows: GAGVSQSPSNKVTEKGKDVELRCDPISGHTALYWYRQSLGQGLEFLIYFQGNSAPDKSGLPSDRFSAERTGGSVSTLTIQRTQQEDSAVYLCASSLEVLAAYEQYFGPGTRLTVT.

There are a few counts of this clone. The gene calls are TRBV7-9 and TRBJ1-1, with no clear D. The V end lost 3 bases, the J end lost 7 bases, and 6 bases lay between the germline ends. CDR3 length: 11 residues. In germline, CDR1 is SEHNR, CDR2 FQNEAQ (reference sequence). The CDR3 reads CASSLRSEAFF. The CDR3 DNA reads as TGTGCCAGCAGCTTGCGGAGTGAAGCTTTCTTT.

The DNA for the CDR3 is TGTGCCAGCAGGGGGACAGGGAGCCGCTATGGCTACACCTTC. Amino acid sequence: CASRGTGSRYGYTF. The V and J genes are TRBV6-5 and TRBJ1-2, with TRBD1 matching 9 bases. V shed 6 bases and J 4 bases; nucleotides not matched to a gene: 6. The CDR3 extends over 14 amino acids. The germline V gene has CDR1 MNHEY and CDR2 SVGAGI.

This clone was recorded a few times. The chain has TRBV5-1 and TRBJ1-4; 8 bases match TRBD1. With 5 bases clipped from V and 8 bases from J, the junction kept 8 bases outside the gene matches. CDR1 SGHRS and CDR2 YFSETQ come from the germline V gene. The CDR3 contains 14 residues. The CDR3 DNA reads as TGCGCCAGCAGGAGGTCGGGACAGGAGGAAAAACTGTTTTTT. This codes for CASRRSGQEEKLFF.

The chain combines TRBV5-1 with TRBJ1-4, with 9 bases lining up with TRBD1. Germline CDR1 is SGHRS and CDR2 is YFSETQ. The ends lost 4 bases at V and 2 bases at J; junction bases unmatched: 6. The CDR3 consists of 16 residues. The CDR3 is CASSLRQGGTNEKLFF. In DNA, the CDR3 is TGCGCCAGCAGCCTTAGACAGGGGGGGACTAATGAAAAACTGTTTTTT.

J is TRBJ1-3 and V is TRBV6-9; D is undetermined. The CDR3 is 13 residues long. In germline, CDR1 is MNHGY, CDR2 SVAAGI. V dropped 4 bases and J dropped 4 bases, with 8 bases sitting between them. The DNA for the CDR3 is TGTGCCAGCAGTTCTTGGCGGGGAAACACCATATATTTT. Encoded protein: CASSSWRGNTIYF.

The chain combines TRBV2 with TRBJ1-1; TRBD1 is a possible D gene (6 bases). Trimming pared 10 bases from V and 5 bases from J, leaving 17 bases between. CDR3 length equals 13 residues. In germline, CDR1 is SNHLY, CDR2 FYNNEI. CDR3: CATSTGQGTEAFF. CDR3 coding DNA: TGTGCCACCTCGACAGGCCAGGGGACTGAAGCTTTCTTT.

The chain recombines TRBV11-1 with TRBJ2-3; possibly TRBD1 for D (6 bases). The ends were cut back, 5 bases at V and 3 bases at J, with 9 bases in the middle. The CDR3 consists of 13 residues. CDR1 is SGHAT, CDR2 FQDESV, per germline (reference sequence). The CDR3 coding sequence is TGTGCCAGCAGCATCCAGGGGACAGATACGCAGTATTTT. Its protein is CASSIQGTDTQYF.

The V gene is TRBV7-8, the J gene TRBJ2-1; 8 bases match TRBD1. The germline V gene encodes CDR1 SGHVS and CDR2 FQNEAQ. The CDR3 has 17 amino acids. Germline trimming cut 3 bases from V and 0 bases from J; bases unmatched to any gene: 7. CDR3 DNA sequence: TGTGCCAGCAGCTTCTACCCGGGGACAGGCTCCTACAATGAGCAGTTCTTC. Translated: CASSFYPGTGSYNEQFF.

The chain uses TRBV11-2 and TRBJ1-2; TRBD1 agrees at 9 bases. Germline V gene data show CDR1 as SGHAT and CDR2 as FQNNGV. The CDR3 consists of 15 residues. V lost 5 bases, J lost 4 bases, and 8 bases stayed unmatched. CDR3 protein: CASSDSPGQGYGYTF. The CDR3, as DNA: TGTGCCAGCAGCGATAGTCCGGGACAGGGCTATGGCTACACCTTC.

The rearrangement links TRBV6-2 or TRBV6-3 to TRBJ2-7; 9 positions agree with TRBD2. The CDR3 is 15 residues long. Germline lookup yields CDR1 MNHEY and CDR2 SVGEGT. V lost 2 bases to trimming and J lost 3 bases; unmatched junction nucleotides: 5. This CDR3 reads CASSYRWTSDYEQYF. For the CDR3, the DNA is TGTGCCAGCAGTTACCGGTGGACTAGCGACTACGAGCAGTACTTC.

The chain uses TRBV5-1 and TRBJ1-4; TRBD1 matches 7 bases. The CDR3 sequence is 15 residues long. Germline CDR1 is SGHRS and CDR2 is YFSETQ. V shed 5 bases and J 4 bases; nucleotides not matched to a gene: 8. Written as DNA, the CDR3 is TGCGCCAGCAGGTCCCACAGGGGTGGTAATGAAAAACTGTTTTTT. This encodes CASRSHRGGNEKLFF.

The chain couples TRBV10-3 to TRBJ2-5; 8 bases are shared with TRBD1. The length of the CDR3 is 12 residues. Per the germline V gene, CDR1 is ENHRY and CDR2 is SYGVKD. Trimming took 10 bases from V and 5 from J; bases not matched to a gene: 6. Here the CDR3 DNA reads TGTGCCACCGCTGACAGGGGTGAGACCCAGTACTTC. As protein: CATADRGETQYF.

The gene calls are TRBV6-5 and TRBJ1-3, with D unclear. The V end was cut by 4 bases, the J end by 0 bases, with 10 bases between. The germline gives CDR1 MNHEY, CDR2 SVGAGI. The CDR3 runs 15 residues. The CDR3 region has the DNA TGTGCCAGCAGTTTCCTACAGTCCTCTGGAAACACCATATATTTT. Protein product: CASSFLQSSGNTIYF.

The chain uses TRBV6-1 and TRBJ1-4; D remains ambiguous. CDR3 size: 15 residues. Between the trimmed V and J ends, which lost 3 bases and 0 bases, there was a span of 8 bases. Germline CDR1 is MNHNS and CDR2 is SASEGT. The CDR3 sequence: CASSDPGATNEKLFF. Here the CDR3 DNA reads TGTGCCAGCAGTGATCCAGGTGCAACTAATGAAAAACTGTTTTTT.

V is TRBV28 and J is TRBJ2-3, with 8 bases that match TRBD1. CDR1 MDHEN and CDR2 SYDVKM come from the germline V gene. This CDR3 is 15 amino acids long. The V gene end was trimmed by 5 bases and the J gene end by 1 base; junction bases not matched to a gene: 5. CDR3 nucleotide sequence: TGTGCCAGCAGTGCCCCGGACAGGGGCACAGATACGCAGTATTTT. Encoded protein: CASSAPDRGTDTQYF. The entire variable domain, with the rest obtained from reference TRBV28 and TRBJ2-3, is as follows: DVKVTQSSRYLVKRTGEKVFLECVQDMDHENMFWYRQDPGLGLRLIYFSYDVKMKEKGDIPEGYSVSREKKERFSLILESASTNQTSMYLCASSAPDRGTDTQYFGPGTRLTVL.

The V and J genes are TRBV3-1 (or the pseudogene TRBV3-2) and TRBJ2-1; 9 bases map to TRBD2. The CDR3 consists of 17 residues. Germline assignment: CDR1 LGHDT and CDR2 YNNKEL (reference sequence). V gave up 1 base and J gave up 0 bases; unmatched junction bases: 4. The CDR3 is CASSQVAGDSSYNEQFF. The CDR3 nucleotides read TGTGCCAGCAGCCAAGTAGCGGGAGATAGCTCCTACAATGAGCAGTTCTTC.

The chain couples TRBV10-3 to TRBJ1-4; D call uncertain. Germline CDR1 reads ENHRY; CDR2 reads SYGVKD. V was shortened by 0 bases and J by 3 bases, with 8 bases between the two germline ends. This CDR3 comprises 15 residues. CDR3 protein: CAISESGRPNEKLFF. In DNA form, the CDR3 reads TGTGCCATCAGTGAGTCGGGGAGACCTAATGAAAAACTGTTTTTT.

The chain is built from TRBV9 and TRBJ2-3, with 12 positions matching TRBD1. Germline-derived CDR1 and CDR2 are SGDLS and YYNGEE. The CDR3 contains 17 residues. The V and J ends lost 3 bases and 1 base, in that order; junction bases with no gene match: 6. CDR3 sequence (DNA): TGTGCCAGCAGCGCGGGGACAGGGGGCTTGGGCACAGATACGCAGTATTTT. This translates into CASSAGTGGLGTDTQYF.

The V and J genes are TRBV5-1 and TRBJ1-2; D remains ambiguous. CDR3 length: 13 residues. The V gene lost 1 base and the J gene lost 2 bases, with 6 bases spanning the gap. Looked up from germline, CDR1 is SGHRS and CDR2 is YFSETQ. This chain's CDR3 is CASSLLRNYGYTF. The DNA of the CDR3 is TGCGCCAGCAGCTTGCTCAGAAACTATGGCTACACCTTC.

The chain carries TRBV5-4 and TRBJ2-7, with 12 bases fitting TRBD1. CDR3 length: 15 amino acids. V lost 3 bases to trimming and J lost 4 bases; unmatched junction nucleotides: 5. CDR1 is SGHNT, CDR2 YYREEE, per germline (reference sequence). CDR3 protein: CASSSPGQGAYEQYF. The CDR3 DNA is TGTGCCAGCAGCTCTCCGGGACAGGGGGCTTACGAGCAGTACTTC.

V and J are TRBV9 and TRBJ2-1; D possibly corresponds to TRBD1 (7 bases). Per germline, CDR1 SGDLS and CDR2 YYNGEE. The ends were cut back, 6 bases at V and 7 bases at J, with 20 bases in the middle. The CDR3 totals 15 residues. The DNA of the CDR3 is TGTGCCAGCACCCCCCAGGGGGACTCGAGTAATGAGCAGTTCTTC. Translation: CASTPQGDSSNEQFF.

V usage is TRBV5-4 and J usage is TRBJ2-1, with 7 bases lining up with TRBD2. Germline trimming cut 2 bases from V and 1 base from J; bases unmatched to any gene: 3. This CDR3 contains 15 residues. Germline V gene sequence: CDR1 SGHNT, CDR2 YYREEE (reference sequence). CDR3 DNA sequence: TGTGCCAGCAGCTTAGACGGGGGGTCCTACAATGAGCAGTTCTTC. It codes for CASSLDGGSYNEQFF.

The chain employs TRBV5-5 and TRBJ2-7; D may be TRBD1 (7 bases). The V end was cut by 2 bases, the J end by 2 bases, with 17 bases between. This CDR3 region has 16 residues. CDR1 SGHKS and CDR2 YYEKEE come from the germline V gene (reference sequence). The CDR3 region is CASSFGGTALTYEQYF. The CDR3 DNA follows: TGTGCCAGCAGCTTTGGAGGGACAGCCCTCACCTACGAGCAGTACTTC.

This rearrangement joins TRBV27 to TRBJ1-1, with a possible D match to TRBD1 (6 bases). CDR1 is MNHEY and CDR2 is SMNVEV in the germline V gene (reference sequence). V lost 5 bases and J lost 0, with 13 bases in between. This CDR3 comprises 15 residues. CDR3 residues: CASSEGQFMNTEAFF. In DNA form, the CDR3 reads TGTGCCAGCAGTGAAGGACAGTTCATGAACACTGAAGCTTTCTTT.

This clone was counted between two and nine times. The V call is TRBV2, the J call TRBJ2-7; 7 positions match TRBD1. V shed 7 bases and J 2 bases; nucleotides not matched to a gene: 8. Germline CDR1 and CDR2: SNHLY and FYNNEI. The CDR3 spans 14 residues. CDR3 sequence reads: CASIGDRATYEQYF. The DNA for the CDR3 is TGTGCCAGCATAGGGGACAGAGCAACCTACGAGCAGTACTTC.

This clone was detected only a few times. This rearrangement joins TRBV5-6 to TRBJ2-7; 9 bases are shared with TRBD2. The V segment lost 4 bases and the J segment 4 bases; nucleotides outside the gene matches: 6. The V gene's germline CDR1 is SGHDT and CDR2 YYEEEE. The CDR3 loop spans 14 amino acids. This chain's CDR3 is CASSPLAGAYEQYF. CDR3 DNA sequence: TGTGCCAGCAGCCCATTAGCGGGGGCGTACGAGCAGTACTTC.

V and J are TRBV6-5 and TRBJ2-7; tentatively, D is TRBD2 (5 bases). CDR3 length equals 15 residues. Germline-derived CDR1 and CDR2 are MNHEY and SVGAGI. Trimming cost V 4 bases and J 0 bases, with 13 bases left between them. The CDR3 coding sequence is TGTGCCAGCAGTTCACCCTACGCGGGCTCCTACGAGCAGTACTTC. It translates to CASSSPYAGSYEQYF.

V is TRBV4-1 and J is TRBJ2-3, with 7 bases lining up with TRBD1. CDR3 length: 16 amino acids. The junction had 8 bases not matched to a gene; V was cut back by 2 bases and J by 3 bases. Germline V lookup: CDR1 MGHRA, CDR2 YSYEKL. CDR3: CASSQKRSGGTDTQYF. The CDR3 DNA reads TGCGCCAGCAGCCAAAAGAGGTCAGGGGGAACAGATACGCAGTATTTT.

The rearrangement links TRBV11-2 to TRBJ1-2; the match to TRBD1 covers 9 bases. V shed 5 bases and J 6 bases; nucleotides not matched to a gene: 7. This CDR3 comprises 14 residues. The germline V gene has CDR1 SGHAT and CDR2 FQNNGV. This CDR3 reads CASSPRGQGHGYTF. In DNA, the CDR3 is TGTGCCAGCAGCCCCCGCGGACAGGGGCATGGCTACACCTTC.